A selection of T cell receptor beta chains follows, all from one sample in a study of shared clonotypes between healthy human individuals. Generated by immunoSEQ multiplex PCR, the TCRdb table keeps only in-frame clones and is missing some. The repertoire consists of approximately 640,000 clones, with about 92% occurring once and the leading ten covering approximately 35%. The specimen was memory CD8+ T cells from PBMCs. The receptors were sampled from a man in his late teens or twenties in good health. Some clones in this sample may be carry-over from other donors' samples. Each CDR3 is given with its conserved first and last residue. D genes are given only for firm matches. Clone size is given for some rows only: seen once, a few or many times, or a class if the clone is expanded.

once	TRBV4-3	-	TRBJ2-7	TGCGCCAGCAGCCAAGCACGGGGACTCTACGAGCAGTACTTC	CASSQARGLYEQYF
-	TRBV4-1	-	TRBJ2-7	TGCGCCAGCAGCCAGAAAATATATTCGGGTATAAGCTCCTACGAGCAGTACTTC	CASSQKIYSGISSYEQYF
-	TRBV27	-	TRBJ1-1	TGTGCCAGCAGTTCCACCAGGGGTTTGGACACTGAAGCTTTCTTT	CASSSTRGLDTEAFF
-	TRBV5-6	TRBD2	TRBJ2-1	TGTGCCAGCAGCTTGACTAGCGGGGGAGTCCCTGAGCAGTTCTTC	CASSLTSGGVPEQFF
-	TRBV4-2	-	TRBJ1-1	TGTGCCAGCAGCCCAGGTTGGCGGGCCTGGCTGAACACTGAAGCTTTCTTT	CASSPGWRAWLNTEAFF
-	TRBV30	-	TRBJ2-2	TGTGCCTGGAGTGTAGGGCTAAACACCGGGGAGCTGTTTTTT	CAWSVGLNTGELFF
-	TRBV28	-	TRBJ2-7	TGTGCCAGCGGGTACTTTATCTACGAGCAGTACTTC	CASGYFIYEQYF
once	TRBV5-4	TRBD2	TRBJ2-7	TGTGCCAGCACCCCCGATAGCGGGAGGCCCTACGAGCAGTACTTC	CASTPDSGRPYEQYF
-	TRBV16	-	TRBJ2-5	TGTGCCAGCAGCCGGACATCCGAGACCCAGTACTTC	CASSRTSETQYF
-	TRBV30	-	TRBJ2-1	TGTGCCTGGAGTGTAAGGGGACTGGGCTCCTACAATGAGCAGTTCTTC	CAWSVRGLGSYNEQFF
-	TRBV28	TRBD2	TRBJ2-7	TGTGCCAGCAGCCTCGCCAGCGGGAACGACTACGAGCAGTACTTC	CASSLASGNDYEQYF
-	TRBV28	-	TRBJ2-1	TGTGCCAGCAGTATAGGTTTTACTCAAATCTACAATGAGCAGTTCTTC	CASSIGFTQIYNEQFF
-	TRBV7-6	-	TRBJ2-7	TGTGCCAGCAGCCCCCCGGACAGTCAGGGGCCCTACGAGCAGTACTTC	CASSPPDSQGPYEQYF
-	TRBV13	-	TRBJ2-7	TGTGCCAGCAGCTTCCGGGGCAGACCCTACGAGCAGTACTTC	CASSFRGRPYEQYF
-	TRBV6-6	-	TRBJ1-5	TGTGCCAGCATCGGGCAGGTCAATCAGCCCCAGCATTTT	CASIGQVNQPQHF
once	TRBV9	TRBD1	TRBJ2-3	TGTGCCAGCAGCGTAGAGACAGGGGTGGCAGATACGCAGTATTTT	CASSVETGVADTQYF
-	TRBV4-1	TRBD1	TRBJ1-5	TGCGCCAGCAGCCAATTTGGGACAGGGAACAACCAGCCCCAGCATTTT	CASSQFGTGNNQPQHF
-	TRBV7-6	-	TRBJ2-7	TGTGCCAGCAGCCCCAGCGTGAGCAATCCCGAGCAGTACTTC	CASSPSVSNPEQYF
-	TRBV15	-	TRBJ2-2	TGTGCCACCCAGGGGAAGCCCACCGGGGAGCTGTTTTTT	CATQGKPTGELFF
once	TRBV7-2	TRBD1	TRBJ2-5	TGTGCCAGCAGCCCCGTGGACAGGATGCAAGAGACCCAGTACTTC	CASSPVDRMQETQYF
-	TRBV28	-	TRBJ1-3	TGTGCCAGCAGTTGGTTCGGTAGGTCTGGAAACACCATATATTTT	CASSWFGRSGNTIYF
-	TRBV30	-	TRBJ1-3	TGTGCCTGGAGGGAGCCTGGAGGAAACACCATATATTTT	CAWREPGGNTIYF
-	TRBV19	-	TRBJ2-7	TGTGCCAGTAGTATTGGCCATTTATACGAGCAGTACTTC	CASSIGHLYEQYF
once	TRBV7-2	-	TRBJ2-7	TGTGCCAGCAGCCTGGCTGGGCAGGGGCCGCCCTACGAGCAGTACTTC	CASSLAGQGPPYEQYF
few	TRBV9	-	TRBJ2-1	TGTGCCAGCAGCGTTTCCAATGAGCAGTTCTTC	CASSVSNEQFF
-	TRBV27	-	TRBJ2-3	TGTGCCAGCAGTTTGGACTATTCTAGCACAGATACGCAGTATTTT	CASSLDYSSTDTQYF
once	TRBV29-1	TRBD2	TRBJ2-1	TGCAGCGTAAGCGGGAGGGCCGATAATGAGCAGTTCTTC	CSVSGRADNEQFF
-	TRBV9	-	TRBJ1-2	TGTGCCAGCAGCGATCCCAGGATGTACTATGGCTACACCTTC	CASSDPRMYYGYTF
-	TRBV27	TRBD2	TRBJ2-3	TGTGCCAGCAGTTTAGGGACTAGCGGGAGGGCCGCTCGCACAGATACGCAGTATTTT	CASSLGTSGRAARTDTQYF
-	TRBV27	TRBD1	TRBJ2-1	TGTGCCAGCAAATCATGGACAGGGGAACATGAGCAGTTCTTC	CASKSWTGEHEQFF
-	TRBV4-1	-	TRBJ1-6	TGCGCCAGCAGCCATGTTTACCCGGGCGGGGGAGGTTCACCCCTCCACTTT	CASSHVYPGGGGSPLHF
-	TRBV27	TRBD1	TRBJ2-7	TGTGCCAGCAGTTTATCCCCGGACAGGGGGCGCGATGAGCAGTACTTC	CASSLSPDRGRDEQYF
-	TRBV6-5	-	TRBJ2-7	TGTGCCAGCAGTCCGCTAGCGGGACAGGCGAGTGAGCAGTACTTC	CASSPLAGQASEQYF
-	TRBV28	-	TRBJ1-2	TGTGCCAGCAGTTTTTTTAGTGGAGACTATGGCTACACCTTC	CASSFFSGDYGYTF
once	TRBV27	-	TRBJ2-1	TGTGCCAGCAGTGACGGCGGGTCCTACAATGAGCAGTTCTTC	CASSDGGSYNEQFF